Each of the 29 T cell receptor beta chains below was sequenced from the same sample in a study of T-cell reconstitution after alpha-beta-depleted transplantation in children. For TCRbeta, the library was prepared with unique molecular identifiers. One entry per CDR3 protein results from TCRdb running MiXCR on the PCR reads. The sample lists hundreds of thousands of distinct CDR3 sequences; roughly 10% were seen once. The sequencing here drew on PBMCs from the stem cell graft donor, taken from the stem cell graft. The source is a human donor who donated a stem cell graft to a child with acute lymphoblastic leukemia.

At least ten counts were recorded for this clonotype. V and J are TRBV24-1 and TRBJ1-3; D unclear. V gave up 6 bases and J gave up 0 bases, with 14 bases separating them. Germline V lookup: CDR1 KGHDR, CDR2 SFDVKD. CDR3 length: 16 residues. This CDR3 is CATSPSWITSGNTIYF. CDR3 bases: TGTGCCACCAGTCCTTCATGGATCACCTCTGGAAACACCATATATTTT.

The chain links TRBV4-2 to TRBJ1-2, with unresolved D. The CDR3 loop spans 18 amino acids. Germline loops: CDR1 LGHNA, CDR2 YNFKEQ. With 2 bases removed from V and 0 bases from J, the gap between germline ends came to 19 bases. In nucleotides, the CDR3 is TGTGCCAGCAGCCAATTCATTGTCGTTCAGCAAGCTAACTATGGCTACACCTTC. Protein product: CASSQFIVVQQANYGYTF.

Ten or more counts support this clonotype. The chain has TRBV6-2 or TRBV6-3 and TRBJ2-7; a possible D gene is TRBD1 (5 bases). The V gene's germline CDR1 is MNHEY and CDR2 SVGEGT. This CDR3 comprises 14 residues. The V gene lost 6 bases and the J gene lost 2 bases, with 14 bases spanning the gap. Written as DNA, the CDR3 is TGTGCCAGCAGACGGACAATTACCCCCTACGAGCAGTACTTC. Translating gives CASRRTITPYEQYF.

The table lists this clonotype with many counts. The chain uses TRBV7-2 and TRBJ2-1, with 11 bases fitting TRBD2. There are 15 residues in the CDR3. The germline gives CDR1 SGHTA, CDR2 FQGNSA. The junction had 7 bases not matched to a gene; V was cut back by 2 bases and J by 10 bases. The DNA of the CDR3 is TGTGCCAGCAGCTTATCGATAGCGGGGGGGTTCGAGCAGTTCTTC. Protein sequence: CASSLSIAGGFEQFF.

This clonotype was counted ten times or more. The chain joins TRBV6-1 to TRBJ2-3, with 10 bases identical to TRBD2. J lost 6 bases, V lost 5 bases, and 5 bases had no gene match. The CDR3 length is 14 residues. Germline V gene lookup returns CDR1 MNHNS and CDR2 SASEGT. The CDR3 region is CASSLSGGRDTQYF. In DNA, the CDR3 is TGTGCCAGCAGTCTTAGCGGGGGGAGGGATACGCAGTATTTT.

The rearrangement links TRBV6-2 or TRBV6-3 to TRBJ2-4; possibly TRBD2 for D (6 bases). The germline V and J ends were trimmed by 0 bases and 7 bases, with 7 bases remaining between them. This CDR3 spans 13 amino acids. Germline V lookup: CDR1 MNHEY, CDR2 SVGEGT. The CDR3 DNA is TGTGCCAGCAGTTACTCGAGCGGGAACATTCAGTACTTC. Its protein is CASSYSSGNIQYF.

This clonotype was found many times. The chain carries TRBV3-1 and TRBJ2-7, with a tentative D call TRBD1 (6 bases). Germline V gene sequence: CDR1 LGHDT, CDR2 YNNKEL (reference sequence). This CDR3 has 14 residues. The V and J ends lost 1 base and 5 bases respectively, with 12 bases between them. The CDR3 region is CASSQAGTLDEQYF. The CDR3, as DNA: TGTGCCAGCAGCCAAGCCGGGACACTGGACGAGCAGTACTTC.

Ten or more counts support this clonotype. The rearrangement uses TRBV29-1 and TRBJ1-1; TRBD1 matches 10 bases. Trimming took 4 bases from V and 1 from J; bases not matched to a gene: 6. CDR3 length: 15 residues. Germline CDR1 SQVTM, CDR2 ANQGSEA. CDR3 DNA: TGCAGCGTTGCGCGCTGGACAGGGGGGAACACTGAAGCTTTCTTT. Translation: CSVARWTGGNTEAFF.

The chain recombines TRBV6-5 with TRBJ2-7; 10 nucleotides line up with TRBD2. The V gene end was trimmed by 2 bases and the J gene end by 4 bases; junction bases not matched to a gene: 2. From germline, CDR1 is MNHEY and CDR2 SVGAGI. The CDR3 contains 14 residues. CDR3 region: CASSYGTSEYEQYF. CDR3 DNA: TGTGCCAGCAGTTACGGGACTAGCGAATACGAGCAGTACTTC.

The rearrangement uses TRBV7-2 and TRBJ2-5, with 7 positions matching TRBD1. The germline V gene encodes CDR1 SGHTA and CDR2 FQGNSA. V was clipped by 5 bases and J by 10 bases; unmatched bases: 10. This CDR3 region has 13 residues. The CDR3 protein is CASSVGQVGDQYF. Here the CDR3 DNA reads TGTGCCAGCAGCGTTGGACAGGTCGGGGACCAGTACTTC.

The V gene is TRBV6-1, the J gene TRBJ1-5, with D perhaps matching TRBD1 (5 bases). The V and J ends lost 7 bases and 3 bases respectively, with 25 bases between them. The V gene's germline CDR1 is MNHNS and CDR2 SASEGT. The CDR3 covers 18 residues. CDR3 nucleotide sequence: TGTGCCAGCACCCCAGAGGGGCAGTGGGAAGGTAACAATCAGCCCCAGCATTTT. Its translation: CASTPEGQWEGNNQPQHF.

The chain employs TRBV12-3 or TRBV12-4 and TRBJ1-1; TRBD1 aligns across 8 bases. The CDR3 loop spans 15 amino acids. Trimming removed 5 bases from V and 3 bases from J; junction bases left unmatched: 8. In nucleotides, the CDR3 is TGTGCCAGCAGTCTCGAACAGGGGGGGGACACTGAAGCTTTCTTT. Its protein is CASSLEQGGDTEAFF.

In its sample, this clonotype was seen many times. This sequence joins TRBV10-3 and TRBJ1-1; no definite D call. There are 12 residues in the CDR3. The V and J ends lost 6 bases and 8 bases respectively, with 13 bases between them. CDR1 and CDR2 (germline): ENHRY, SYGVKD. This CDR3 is CAISEAAEEAFF. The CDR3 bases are TGTGCCATCAGCGAAGCAGCGGAAGAAGCTTTCTTT.

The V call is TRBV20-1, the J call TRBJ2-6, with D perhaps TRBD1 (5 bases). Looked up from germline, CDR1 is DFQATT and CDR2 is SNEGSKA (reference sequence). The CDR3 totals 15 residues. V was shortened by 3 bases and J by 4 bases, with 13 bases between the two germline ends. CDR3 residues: CSARAGQMGANVLTF. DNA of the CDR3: TGCAGTGCTAGGGCAGGGCAGATGGGGGCCAACGTCCTGACTTTC.

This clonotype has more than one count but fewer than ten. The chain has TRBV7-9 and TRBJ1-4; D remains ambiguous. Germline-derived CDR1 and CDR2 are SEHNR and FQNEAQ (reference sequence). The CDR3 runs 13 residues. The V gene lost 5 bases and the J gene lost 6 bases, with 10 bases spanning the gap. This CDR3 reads CASSTGMYEKLFF. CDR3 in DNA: TGTGCCAGCAGCACGGGCATGTATGAAAAACTGTTTTTT.

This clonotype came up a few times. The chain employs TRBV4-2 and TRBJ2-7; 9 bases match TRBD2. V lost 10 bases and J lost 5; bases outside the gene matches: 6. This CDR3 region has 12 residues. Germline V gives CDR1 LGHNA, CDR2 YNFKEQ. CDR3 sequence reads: CATGGGANEQYF. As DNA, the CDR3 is TGTGCCACGGGCGGGGGGGCCAACGAGCAGTACTTC.

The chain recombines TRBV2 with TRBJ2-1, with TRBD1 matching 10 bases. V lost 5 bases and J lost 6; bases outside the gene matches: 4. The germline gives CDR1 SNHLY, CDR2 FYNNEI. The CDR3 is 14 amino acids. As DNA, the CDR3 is TGTGCCAGCAGTCGGGACAGGGGTAGCAATGAGCAGTTCTTC. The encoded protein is CASSRDRGSNEQFF.

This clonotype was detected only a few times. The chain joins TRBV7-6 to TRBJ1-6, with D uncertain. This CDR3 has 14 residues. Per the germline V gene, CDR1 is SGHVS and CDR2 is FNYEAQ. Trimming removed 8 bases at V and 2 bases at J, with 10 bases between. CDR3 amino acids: CASGEVPYNSPLHF. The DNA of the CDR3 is TGTGCCAGCGGGGAGGTGCCCTATAATTCACCCCTCCACTTT.

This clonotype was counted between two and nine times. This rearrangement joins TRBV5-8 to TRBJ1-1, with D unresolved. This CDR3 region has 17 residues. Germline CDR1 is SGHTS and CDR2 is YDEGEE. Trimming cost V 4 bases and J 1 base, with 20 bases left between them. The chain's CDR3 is CASSPKKFSRENTEAFF. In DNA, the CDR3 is TGTGCCAGCAGCCCAAAGAAGTTCAGTCGGGAGAACACTGAAGCTTTCTTT. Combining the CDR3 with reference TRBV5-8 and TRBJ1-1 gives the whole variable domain EAGVTQSPTHLIKTRGQQATLRCSPISGHTSVYWYQQALGLGLQFLLWYDEGEERNRGNFPPRFSGRQFPNYSSELNVNALELEDSALYLCASSPKKFSRENTEAFFGQGTRLTVV.

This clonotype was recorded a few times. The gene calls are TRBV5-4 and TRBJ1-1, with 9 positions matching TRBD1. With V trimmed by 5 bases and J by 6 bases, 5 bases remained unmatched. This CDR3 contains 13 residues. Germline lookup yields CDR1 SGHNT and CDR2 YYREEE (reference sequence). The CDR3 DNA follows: TGTGCCAGCAGGTTACAGGGGGCCGCTGAAGCTTTCTTT. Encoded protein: CASRLQGAAEAFF.

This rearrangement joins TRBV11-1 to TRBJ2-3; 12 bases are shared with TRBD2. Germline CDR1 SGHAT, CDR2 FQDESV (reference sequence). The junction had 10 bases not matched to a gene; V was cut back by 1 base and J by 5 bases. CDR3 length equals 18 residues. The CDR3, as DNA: TGTGCCAGCAGCTTAGGAAGCCTACTAGCGGGGGGCGTAGATACGCAGTATTTT. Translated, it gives CASSLGSLLAGGVDTQYF.

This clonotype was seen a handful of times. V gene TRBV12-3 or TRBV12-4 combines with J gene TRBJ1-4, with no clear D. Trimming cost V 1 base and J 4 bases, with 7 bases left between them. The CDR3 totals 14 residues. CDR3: CASSLGSGNEKLFF. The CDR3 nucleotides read TGTGCCAGCAGTTTAGGTTCGGGTAATGAAAAACTGTTTTTT.

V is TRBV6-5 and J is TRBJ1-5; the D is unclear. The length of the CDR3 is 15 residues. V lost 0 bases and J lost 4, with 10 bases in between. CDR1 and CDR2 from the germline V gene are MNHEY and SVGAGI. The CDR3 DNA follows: TGTGCCAGCAGTTACTCGTTTAGCGGGAATCAGCCCCAGCATTTT. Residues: CASSYSFSGNQPQHF.

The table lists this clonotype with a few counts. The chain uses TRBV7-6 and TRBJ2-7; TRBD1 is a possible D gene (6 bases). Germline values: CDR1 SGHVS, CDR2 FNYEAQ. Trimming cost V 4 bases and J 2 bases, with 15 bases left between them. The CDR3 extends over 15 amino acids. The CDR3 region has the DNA TGTGCCAGCAGCTCCTGGACAGAAAGTACCTACGAGCAGTACTTC. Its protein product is CASSSWTESTYEQYF.

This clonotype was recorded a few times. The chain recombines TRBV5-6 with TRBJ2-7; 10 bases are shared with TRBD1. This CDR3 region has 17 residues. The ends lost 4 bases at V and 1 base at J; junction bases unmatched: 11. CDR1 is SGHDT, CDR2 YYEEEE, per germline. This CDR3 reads CASSLSRDRGYSYEQYF. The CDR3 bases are TGTGCCAGCAGCCTTTCCCGGGACAGGGGATATTCCTACGAGCAGTACTTC.

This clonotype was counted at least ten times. This CDR3 reads CASSLGQRTYEQYF. In DNA form, the CDR3 reads TGCGCCAGCAGCTTGGGACAGCGAACCTACGAGCAGTACTTC. This sequence joins TRBV5-1 and TRBJ2-7; D might be TRBD1 (5 bases). The CDR3 totals 14 residues. The germline V gene has CDR1 SGHRS and CDR2 YFSETQ. V lost 0 bases and J 2 bases, leaving 9 bases between the germline ends.

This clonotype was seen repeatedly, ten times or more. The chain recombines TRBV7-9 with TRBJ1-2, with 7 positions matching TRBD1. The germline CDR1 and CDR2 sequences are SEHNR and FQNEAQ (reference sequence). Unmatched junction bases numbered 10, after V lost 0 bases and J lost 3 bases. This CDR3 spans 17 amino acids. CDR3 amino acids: CASSLARTGDTDYGYTF. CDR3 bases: TGTGCCAGCAGCTTAGCCCGGACAGGCGATACGGACTATGGCTACACCTTC.

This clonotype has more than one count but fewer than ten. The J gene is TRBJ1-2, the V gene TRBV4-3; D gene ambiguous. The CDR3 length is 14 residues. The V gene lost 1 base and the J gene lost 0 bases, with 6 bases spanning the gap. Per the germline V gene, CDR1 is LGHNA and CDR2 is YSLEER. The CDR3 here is CASSQVRTNYGYTF. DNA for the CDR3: TGCGCCAGCAGCCAAGTGAGGACTAACTATGGCTACACCTTC.

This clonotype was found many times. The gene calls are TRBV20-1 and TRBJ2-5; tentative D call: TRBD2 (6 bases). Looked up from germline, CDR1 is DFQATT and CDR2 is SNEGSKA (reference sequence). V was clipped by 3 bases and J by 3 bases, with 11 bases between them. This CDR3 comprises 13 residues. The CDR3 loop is CSARPRGEETQYF. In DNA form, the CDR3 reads TGCAGTGCTAGGCCTCGCGGGGAAGAGACCCAGTACTTC.